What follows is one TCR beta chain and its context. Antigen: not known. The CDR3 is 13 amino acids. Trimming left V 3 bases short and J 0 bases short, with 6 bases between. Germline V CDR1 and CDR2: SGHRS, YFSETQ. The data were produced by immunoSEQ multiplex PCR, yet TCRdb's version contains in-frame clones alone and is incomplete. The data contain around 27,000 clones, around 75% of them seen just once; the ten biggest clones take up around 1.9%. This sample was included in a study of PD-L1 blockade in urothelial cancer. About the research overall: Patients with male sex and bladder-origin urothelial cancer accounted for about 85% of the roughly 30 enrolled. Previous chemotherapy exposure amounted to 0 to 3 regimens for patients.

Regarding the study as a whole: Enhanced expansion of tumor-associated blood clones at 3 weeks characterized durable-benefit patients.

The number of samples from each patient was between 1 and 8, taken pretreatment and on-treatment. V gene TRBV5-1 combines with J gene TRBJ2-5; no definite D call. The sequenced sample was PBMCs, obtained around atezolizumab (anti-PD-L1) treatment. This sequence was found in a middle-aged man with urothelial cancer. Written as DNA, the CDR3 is TGCGCCAGCAGCTCCTTGTACCAAGAGACCCAGTACTTC. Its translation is CASSSLYQETQYF.